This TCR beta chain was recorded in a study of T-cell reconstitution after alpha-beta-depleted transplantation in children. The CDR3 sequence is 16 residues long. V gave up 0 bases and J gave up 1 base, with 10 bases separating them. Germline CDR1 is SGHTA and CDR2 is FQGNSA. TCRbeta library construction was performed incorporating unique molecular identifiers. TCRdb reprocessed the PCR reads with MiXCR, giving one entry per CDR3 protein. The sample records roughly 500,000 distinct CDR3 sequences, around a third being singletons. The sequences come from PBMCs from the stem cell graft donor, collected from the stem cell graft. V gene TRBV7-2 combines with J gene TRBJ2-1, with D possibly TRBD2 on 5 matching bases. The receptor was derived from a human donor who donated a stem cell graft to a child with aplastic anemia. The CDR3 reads CASSLARGPSYNEQFF. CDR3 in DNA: TGTGCCAGCAGCTTAGCCCGCGGGCCATCCTACAATGAGCAGTTCTTC.